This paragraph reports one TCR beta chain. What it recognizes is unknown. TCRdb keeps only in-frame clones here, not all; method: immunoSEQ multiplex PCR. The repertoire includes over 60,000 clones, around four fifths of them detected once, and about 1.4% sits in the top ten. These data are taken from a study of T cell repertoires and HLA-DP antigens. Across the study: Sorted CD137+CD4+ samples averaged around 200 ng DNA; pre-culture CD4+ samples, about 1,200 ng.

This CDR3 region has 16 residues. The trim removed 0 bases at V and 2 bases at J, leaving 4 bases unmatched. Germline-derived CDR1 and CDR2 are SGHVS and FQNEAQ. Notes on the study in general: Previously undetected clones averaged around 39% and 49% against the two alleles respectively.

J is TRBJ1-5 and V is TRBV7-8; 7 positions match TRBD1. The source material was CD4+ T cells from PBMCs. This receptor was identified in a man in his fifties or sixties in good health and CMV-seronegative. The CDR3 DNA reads TGTGCCAGCAGCTTAGCGAGGGGGCTGGGCAATCAGCCCCAGCATTTT. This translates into CASSLARGLGNQPQHF.